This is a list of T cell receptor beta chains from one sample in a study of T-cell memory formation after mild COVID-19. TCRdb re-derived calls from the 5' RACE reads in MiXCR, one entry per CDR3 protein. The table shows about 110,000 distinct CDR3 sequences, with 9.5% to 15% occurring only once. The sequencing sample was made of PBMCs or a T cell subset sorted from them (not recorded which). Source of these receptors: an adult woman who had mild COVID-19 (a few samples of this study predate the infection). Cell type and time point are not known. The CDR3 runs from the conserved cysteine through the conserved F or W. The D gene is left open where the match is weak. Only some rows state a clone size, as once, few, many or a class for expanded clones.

CDR3aa: CASSSGTGNYGYTF
CDR3nt: TGTGCCAGCAGCTCAGGGACTGGAAACTATGGCTACACCTTC
abundance: .
v_gene: TRBV5-5
d_gene: .
j_gene: TRBJ1-2

CDR3aa: CSVEGLAGISYNEQFF
CDR3nt: TGCAGCGTTGAGGGACTAGCGGGAATATCATACAATGAGCAGTTCTTC
abundance: .
v_gene: TRBV29-1
d_gene: TRBD2
j_gene: TRBJ2-1

CDR3aa: CASSRRGSAGELDQPQHF
CDR3nt: TGTGCCAGCAGCCGCAGGGGGTCCGCAGGCGAATTAGATCAGCCCCAGCATTTT
abundance: .
v_gene: TRBV7-8
d_gene: TRBD1
j_gene: TRBJ1-5

CDR3aa: CASSPPSTQGDFLGTQYF
CDR3nt: TGCGCCAGCAGCCCCCCTAGTACTCAAGGGGACTTTCTAGGGACCCAGTACTTC
abundance: few
v_gene: TRBV5-1
d_gene: .
j_gene: TRBJ2-5

CDR3aa: CASSGGGIDTQYF
CDR3nt: TGTGCCAGCAGTGGGGGGGGCATCGATACGCAGTATTTT
abundance: .
v_gene: TRBV25-1
d_gene: .
j_gene: TRBJ2-3

CDR3aa: CASSGRQGTNVLTF
CDR3nt: TGTGCCAGCAGTGGCAGACAGGGCACCAACGTCCTGACTTTC
abundance: .
v_gene: TRBV12-3/TRBV12-4
d_gene: TRBD1
j_gene: TRBJ2-6

CDR3aa: CASSLSADYEQYF
CDR3nt: TGTGCCAGCAGCTTATCGGCGGATTATGAGCAGTACTTC
abundance: many
v_gene: TRBV7-9
d_gene: .
j_gene: TRBJ2-7

CDR3aa: CASSGVGTSGASYEQYF
CDR3nt: TGCGCCAGCAGCGGGGTCGGGACTAGCGGGGCCTCCTACGAGCAGTACTTC
abundance: few
v_gene: TRBV5-1
d_gene: TRBD2
j_gene: TRBJ2-7

CDR3aa: CASSYSGDYPTRDNEQFF
CDR3nt: TGTGCCAGCAGTTACTCTGGGGACTATCCTACTAGAGACAATGAGCAGTTCTTC
abundance: .
v_gene: TRBV6-5
d_gene: TRBD2
j_gene: TRBJ2-1

CDR3aa: CASSPRGRSNSPLHF
CDR3nt: TGTGCCAGCAGCCCCCGGGGGCGATCAAATTCACCCCTCCACTTT
abundance: many
v_gene: TRBV5-6
d_gene: .
j_gene: TRBJ1-6

CDR3aa: CASSTGTGGPYEQYF
CDR3nt: TGTGCCAGCAGTACCGGGACAGGGGGACCTTACGAGCAGTACTTC
abundance: .
v_gene: TRBV12-3/TRBV12-4
d_gene: TRBD1
j_gene: TRBJ2-7

CDR3aa: CASSLDMSSYNEQFF
CDR3nt: TGTGCCAGCAGTCTGGACATGAGCTCCTACAATGAGCAGTTCTTC
abundance: many
v_gene: TRBV11-2
d_gene: .
j_gene: TRBJ2-1

CDR3aa: CSASVLMNTEAFF
CDR3nt: TGCAGTGCTAGCGTCCTCATGAACACTGAAGCTTTCTTT
abundance: few
v_gene: TRBV20-1
d_gene: .
j_gene: TRBJ1-1

CDR3aa: CASSQGLGYQPQHF
CDR3nt: TGCGCCAGCAGCCAAGGCCTGGGATATCAGCCCCAGCATTTT
abundance: .
v_gene: TRBV4-3
d_gene: .
j_gene: TRBJ1-5

CDR3aa: CSAEKENLNLAKNIQYF
CDR3nt: TGCAGTGCTGAAAAAGAAAACCTCAATCTAGCCAAAAACATTCAGTACTTC
abundance: few
v_gene: TRBV20-1
d_gene: .
j_gene: TRBJ2-4

CDR3aa: CASSLVPPPLASSYNEQFF
CDR3nt: TGCGCCAGCAGCTTGGTTCCCCCTCCCCTAGCCAGCTCCTACAATGAGCAGTTCTTC
abundance: .
v_gene: TRBV5-1
d_gene: .
j_gene: TRBJ2-1

CDR3aa: CASSLMAGALNTEAFF
CDR3nt: TGTGCCAGCAGCTTAATGGCGGGGGCTCTGAACACTGAAGCTTTCTTT
abundance: few
v_gene: TRBV7-3
d_gene: .
j_gene: TRBJ1-1

CDR3aa: CSAGDKGLAGGPYNEQFF
CDR3nt: TGCAGTGCTGGAGATAAAGGGCTAGCGGGAGGGCCGTACAATGAGCAGTTCTTC
abundance: .
v_gene: TRBV20-1
d_gene: TRBD2
j_gene: TRBJ2-1

CDR3aa: CASSRDRVVFLDGYTF
CDR3nt: TGTGCCAGTAGTCGGGACAGGGTTGTTTTTTTGGATGGCTACACCTTC
abundance: .
v_gene: TRBV19
d_gene: TRBD1
j_gene: TRBJ1-2

CDR3aa: CASGHGEGTNEQFF
CDR3nt: TGCGCCAGCGGACATGGGGAGGGCACCAATGAGCAGTTCTTC
abundance: many
v_gene: TRBV5-1
d_gene: TRBD2
j_gene: TRBJ2-1

CDR3aa: CASSTQGDYNQPQHF
CDR3nt: TGTGCCAGCAGTACCCAGGGGGATTACAATCAGCCCCAGCATTTT
abundance: .
v_gene: TRBV7-9
d_gene: TRBD1
j_gene: TRBJ1-5

CDR3aa: CASSDGGSLKPYEQYF
CDR3nt: TGTGCCAGCAGTGACGGCGGGAGCCTCAAACCGTACGAGCAGTACTTC
abundance: few
v_gene: TRBV6-6
d_gene: TRBD2
j_gene: TRBJ2-7

CDR3aa: CASSTTHNYGYTF
CDR3nt: TGTGCCAGCAGCACAACACATAACTATGGCTACACCTTC
abundance: .
v_gene: TRBV7-9
d_gene: .
j_gene: TRBJ1-2

CDR3aa: CATSTRRGGTTEAFF
CDR3nt: TGTGCCACCAGCACGCGACGGGGAGGTACCACTGAAGCTTTCTTT
abundance: .
v_gene: TRBV15
d_gene: .
j_gene: TRBJ1-1

CDR3aa: CASSSSGTSWETQYF
CDR3nt: TGTGCCAGCAGCTCGTCTGGGACATCATGGGAGACCCAGTACTTC
abundance: .
v_gene: TRBV7-9
d_gene: .
j_gene: TRBJ2-5

CDR3aa: CASSTLAGGYEQYF
CDR3nt: TGTGCCAGCAGCACACTAGCGGGAGGCTACGAGCAGTACTTC
abundance: few
v_gene: TRBV27
d_gene: TRBD2
j_gene: TRBJ2-7

CDR3aa: CASGIAGGSTDTQYF
CDR3nt: TGTGCCAGTGGGATAGCGGGAGGTTCCACAGATACGCAGTATTTT
abundance: few
v_gene: TRBV19
d_gene: TRBD2
j_gene: TRBJ2-3

CDR3aa: CASSQGRRPTDTQYF
CDR3nt: TGTGCCAGCAGCCAAGGTCGGCGGCCCACAGATACGCAGTATTTT
abundance: .
v_gene: TRBV11-2
d_gene: .
j_gene: TRBJ2-3

CDR3aa: CATQRDSYTDTQYF
CDR3nt: TGTGCCACCCAACGGGACAGCTACACAGATACGCAGTATTTT
abundance: .
v_gene: TRBV24-1
d_gene: TRBD1
j_gene: TRBJ2-3

CDR3aa: CATSREGGGGVRQFF
CDR3nt: TGTGCCACCAGCAGAGAGGGTGGAGGGGGCGTCAGGCAGTTCTTC
abundance: .
v_gene: TRBV15
d_gene: .
j_gene: TRBJ2-1

CDR3aa: CASSFPRTGLGSTNEKLFF
CDR3nt: TGTGCCAGCAGCTTCCCCCGGACAGGGCTGGGATCAACTAATGAAAAACTGTTTTTT
abundance: .
v_gene: TRBV11-2
d_gene: TRBD1
j_gene: TRBJ1-4

CDR3aa: CASSLYEDGSYEQYF
CDR3nt: TGTGCCAGCAGCTTATATGAGGACGGCTCCTACGAGCAGTACTTC
abundance: few
v_gene: TRBV7-6
d_gene: .
j_gene: TRBJ2-7

CDR3aa: CSVEGESTDTQYF
CDR3nt: TGCAGCGTTGAAGGGGAAAGCACAGATACGCAGTATTTT
abundance: many
v_gene: TRBV29-1
d_gene: .
j_gene: TRBJ2-3

CDR3aa: CASSASPRDRSNYGYTF
CDR3nt: TGTGCCAGCAGCGCCTCGCCCCGGGACAGGTCTAACTATGGCTACACCTTC
abundance: .
v_gene: TRBV9
d_gene: TRBD1
j_gene: TRBJ1-2

CDR3aa: CSARDKEQVAGYGYTF
CDR3nt: TGCAGTGCTAGAGATAAGGAACAGGTGGCAGGCTATGGCTACACCTTC
abundance: .
v_gene: TRBV20-1
d_gene: .
j_gene: TRBJ1-2

CDR3aa: CASSLAPPGGNTEAFF
CDR3nt: TGTGCCAGCAGTTTAGCTCCCCCAGGAGGGAACACTGAAGCTTTCTTT
abundance: .
v_gene: TRBV12-3/TRBV12-4
d_gene: .
j_gene: TRBJ1-1

CDR3aa: CASGGDNEQFF
CDR3nt: TGCGCCAGCGGGGGAGACAATGAGCAGTTCTTC
abundance: few
v_gene: TRBV4-1
d_gene: .
j_gene: TRBJ2-1

CDR3aa: CSIWTLGTDTQYF
CDR3nt: TGCAGTATCTGGACCCTCGGGACAGATACGCAGTATTTT
abundance: .
v_gene: TRBV20-1
d_gene: .
j_gene: TRBJ2-3

CDR3aa: CASSSGTSEAYEQYF
CDR3nt: TGTGCCAGCAGCTCCGGGACTAGCGAGGCCTACGAGCAGTACTTC
abundance: few
v_gene: TRBV7-6
d_gene: TRBD2
j_gene: TRBJ2-7

CDR3aa: CASSLDASGSDTQYF
CDR3nt: TGCGCCAGCAGCTTGGATGCTAGCGGGTCAGATACGCAGTATTTT
abundance: .
v_gene: TRBV5-1
d_gene: TRBD2
j_gene: TRBJ2-3